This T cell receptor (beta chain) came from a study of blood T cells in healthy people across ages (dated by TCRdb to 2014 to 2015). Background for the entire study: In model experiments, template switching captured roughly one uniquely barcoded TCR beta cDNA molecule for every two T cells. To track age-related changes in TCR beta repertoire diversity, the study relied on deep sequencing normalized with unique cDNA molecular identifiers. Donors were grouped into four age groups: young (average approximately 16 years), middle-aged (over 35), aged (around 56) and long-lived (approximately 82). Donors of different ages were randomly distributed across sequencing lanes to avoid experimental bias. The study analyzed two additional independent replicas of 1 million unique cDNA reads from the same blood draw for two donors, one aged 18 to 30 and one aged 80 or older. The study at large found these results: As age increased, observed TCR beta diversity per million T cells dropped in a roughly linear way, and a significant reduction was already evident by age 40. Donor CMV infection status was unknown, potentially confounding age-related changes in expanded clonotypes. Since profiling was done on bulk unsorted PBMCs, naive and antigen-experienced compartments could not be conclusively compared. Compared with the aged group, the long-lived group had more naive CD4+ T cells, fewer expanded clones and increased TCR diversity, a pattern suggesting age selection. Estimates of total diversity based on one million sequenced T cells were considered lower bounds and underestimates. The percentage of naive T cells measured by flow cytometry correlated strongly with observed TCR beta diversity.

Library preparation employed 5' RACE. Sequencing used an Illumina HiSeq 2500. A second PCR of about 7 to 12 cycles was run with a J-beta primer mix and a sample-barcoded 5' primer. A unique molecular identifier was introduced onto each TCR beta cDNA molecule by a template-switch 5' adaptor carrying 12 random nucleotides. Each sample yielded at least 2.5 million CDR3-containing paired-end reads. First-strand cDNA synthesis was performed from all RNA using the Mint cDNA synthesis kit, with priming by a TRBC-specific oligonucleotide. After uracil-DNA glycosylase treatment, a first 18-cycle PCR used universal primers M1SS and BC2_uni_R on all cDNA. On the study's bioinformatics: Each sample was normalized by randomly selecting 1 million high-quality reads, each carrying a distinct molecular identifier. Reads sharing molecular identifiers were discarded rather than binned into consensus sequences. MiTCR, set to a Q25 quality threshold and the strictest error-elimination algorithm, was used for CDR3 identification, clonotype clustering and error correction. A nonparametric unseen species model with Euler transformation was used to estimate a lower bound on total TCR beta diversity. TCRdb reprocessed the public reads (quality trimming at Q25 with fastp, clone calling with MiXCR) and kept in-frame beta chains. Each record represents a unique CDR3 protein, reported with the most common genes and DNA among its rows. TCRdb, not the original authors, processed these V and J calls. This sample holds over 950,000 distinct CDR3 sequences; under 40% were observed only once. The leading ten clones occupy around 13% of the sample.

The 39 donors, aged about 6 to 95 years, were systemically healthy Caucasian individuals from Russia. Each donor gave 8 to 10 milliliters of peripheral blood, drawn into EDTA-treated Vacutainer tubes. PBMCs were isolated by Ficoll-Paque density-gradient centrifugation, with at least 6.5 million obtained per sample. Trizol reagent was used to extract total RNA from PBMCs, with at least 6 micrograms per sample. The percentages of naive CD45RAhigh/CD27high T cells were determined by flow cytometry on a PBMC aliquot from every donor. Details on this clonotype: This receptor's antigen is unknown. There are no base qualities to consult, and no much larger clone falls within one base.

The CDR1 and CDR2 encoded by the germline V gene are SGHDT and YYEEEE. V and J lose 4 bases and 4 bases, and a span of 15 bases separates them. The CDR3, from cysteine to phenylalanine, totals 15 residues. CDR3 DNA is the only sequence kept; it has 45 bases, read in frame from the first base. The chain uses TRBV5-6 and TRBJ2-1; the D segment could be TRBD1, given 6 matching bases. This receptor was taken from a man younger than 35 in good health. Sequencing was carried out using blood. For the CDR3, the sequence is CASSPGQRYYNEQFF. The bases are TGTGCCAGCAGCCCAGGACAGCGATATTACAATGAGCAGTTCTTC.